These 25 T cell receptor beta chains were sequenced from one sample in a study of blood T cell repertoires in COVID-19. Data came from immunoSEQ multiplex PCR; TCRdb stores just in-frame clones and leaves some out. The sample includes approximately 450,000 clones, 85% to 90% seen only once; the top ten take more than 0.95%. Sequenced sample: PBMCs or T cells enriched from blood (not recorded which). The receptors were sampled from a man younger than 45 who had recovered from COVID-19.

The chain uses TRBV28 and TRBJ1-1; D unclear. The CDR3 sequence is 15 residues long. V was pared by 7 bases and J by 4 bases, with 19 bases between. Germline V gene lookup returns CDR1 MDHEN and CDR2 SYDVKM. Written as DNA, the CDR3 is TGTGCCAGCACCGCCATGGGAGGGTTCGGCACTGAAGCTTTCTTT. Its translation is CASTAMGGFGTEAFF.

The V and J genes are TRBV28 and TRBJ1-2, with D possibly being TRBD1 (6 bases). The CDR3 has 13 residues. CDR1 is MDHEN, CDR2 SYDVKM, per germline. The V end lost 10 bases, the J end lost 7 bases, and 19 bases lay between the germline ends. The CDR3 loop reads CATHPTGFRGYTF. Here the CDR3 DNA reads TGTGCCACCCACCCTACAGGGTTCCGTGGCTACACCTTC.

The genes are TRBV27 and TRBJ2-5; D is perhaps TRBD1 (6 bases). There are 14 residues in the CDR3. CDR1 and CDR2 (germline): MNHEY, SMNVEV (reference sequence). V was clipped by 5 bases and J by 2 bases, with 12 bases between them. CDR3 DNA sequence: TGTGCCAGCAGTCCCCGGGACAATCAAGAGACCCAGTACTTC. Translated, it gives CASSPRDNQETQYF.

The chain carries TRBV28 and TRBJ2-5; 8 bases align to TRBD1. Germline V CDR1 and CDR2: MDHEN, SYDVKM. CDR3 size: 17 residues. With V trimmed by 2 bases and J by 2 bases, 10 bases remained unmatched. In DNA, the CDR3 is TGTGCCAGCAGTTTAGGATCGGGGGACAGGCGGCAAGAGACCCAGTACTTC. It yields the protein CASSLGSGDRRQETQYF.

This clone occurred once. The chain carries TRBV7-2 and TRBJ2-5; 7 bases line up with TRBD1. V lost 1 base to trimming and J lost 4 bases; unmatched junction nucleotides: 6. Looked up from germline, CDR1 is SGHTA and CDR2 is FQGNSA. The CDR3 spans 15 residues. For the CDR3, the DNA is TGTGCCAGCAGCTTAGGTGACAGGGAACGAGAGACCCAGTACTTC. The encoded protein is CASSLGDRERETQYF.

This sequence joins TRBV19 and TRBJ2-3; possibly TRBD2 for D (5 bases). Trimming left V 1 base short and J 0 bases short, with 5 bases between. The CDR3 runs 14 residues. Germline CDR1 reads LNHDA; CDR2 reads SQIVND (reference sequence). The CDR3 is CASSIAGSTDTQYF. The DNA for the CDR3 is TGTGCCAGTAGTATAGCGGGGAGCACAGATACGCAGTATTTT.

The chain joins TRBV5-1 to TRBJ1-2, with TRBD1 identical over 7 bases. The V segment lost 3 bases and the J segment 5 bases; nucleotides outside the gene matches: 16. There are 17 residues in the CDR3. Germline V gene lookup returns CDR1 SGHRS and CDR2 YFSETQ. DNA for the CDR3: TGCGCCAGCAGCTCCGGGACAGCCCAGATCTGGCAATATGGCTACACCTTC. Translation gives CASSSGTAQIWQYGYTF.

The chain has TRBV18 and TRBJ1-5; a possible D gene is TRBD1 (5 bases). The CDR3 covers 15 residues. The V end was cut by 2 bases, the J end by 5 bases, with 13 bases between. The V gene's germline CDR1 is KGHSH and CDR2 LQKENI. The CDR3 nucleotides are TGTGCCAGCTCACCAACAGGTCAGCGCGATCAGCCCCAGCATTTT. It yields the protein CASSPTGQRDQPQHF.

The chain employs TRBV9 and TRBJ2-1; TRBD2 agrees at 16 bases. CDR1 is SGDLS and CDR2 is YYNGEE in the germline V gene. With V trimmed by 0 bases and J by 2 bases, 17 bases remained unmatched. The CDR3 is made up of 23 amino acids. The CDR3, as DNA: TGTGCCAGCAGCGTAGGCTTGGGGACTAGCGGGAGGGCTCGGTACCTCCCCTACAATGAGCAGTTCTTC. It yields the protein CASSVGLGTSGRARYLPYNEQFF. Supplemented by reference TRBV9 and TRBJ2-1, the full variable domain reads DSGVTQTPKHLITATGQRVTLRCSPRSGDLSVYWYQQSLDQGLQFLIQYYNGEERAKGNILERFSAQQFPDLHSELNLSSLELGDSALYFCASSVGLGTSGRARYLPYNEQFFGPGTRLTVL.

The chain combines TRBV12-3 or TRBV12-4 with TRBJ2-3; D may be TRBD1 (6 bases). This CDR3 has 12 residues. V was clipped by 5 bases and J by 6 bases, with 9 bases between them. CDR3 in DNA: TGTGCCAGCAGTCCGCAGGGGGATACGCAGTATTTT. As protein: CASSPQGDTQYF.

The CDR3 bases are TGTGCCAGCAGTGATATAACCATAGTACGGTCATCCTACAATGAGCAGTTCTTC. Residues: CASSDITIVRSSYNEQFF. The genes are TRBV6-1 and TRBJ2-1, with no clear D. The CDR3 runs to 18 residues. Looked up from germline, CDR1 is MNHNS and CDR2 is SASEGT. Trimming removed 3 bases at V and 1 base at J, with 19 bases between.

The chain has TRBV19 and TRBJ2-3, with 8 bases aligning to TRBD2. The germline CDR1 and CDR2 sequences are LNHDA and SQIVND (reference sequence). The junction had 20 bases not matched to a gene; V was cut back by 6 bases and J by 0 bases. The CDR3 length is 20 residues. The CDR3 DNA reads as TGTGCCAGTAGCAGTGGACTAGCCGTCATCTCATATCCAAGCACAGATACGCAGTATTTT. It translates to CASSSGLAVISYPSTDTQYF.

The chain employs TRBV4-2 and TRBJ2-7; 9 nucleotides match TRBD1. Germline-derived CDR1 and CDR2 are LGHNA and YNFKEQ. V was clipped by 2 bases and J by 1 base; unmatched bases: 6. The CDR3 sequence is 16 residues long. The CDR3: CASSQRSGTGSYEQYF. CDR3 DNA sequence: TGTGCCAGCAGCCAACGGTCCGGGACAGGGTCCTACGAGCAGTACTTC.

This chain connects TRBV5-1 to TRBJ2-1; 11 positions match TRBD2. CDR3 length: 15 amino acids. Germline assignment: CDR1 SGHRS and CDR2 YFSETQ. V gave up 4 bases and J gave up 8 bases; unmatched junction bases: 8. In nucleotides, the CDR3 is TGCGCCAGCAGCCTACTAGCGGGAGAGTGGGATGAGCAGTTCTTC. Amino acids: CASSLLAGEWDEQFF.

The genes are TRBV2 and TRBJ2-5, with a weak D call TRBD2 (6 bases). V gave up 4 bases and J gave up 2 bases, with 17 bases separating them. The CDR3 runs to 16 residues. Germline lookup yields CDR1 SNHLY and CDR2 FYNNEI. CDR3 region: CASSANGPGGQETQYF. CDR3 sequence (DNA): TGTGCCAGCAGTGCAAACGGGCCCGGGGGACAAGAGACCCAGTACTTC.

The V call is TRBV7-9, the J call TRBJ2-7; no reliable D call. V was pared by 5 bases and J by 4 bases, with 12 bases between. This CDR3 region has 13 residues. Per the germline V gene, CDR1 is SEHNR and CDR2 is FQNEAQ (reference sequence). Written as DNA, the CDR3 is TGTGCCAGCAGCCCCAAGACGGGTTACGAGCAGTACTTC. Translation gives CASSPKTGYEQYF.

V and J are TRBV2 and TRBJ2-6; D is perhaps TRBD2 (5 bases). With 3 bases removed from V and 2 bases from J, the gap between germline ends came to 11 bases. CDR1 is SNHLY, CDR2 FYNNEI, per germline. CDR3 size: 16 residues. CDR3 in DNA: TGTGCCAGCAGTGAGGAGGACGTCCCTGGGGCCAACGTCCTGACTTTC. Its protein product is CASSEEDVPGANVLTF.

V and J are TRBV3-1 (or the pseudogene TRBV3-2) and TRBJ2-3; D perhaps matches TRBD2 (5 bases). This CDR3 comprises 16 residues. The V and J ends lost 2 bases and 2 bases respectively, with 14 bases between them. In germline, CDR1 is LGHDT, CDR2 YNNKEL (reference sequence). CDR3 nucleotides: TGTGCCAGCAGCCAATGGACTGGATTAAACACAGATACGCAGTATTTT. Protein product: CASSQWTGLNTDTQYF.

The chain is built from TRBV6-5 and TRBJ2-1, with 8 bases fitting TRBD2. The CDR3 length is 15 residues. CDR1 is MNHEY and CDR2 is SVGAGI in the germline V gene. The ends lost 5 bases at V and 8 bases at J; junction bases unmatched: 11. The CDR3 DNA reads TGTGCCAGCAGTCAAATAGCGGGGTTATTCCATGAGCAGTTCTTC. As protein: CASSQIAGLFHEQFF.

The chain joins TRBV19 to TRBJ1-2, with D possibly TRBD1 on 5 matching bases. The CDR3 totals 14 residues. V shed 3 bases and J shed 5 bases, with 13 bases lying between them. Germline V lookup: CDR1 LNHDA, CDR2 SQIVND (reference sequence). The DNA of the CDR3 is TGTGCCAGTAGTATTGGAGGGGTTTCATATGGCTACACCTTC. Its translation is CASSIGGVSYGYTF.

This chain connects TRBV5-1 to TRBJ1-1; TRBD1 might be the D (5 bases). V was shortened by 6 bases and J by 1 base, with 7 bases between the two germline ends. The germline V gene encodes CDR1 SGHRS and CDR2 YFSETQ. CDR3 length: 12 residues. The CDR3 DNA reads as TGCGCCAGCACCACAGGGAACACTGAAGCTTTCTTT. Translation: CASTTGNTEAFF.

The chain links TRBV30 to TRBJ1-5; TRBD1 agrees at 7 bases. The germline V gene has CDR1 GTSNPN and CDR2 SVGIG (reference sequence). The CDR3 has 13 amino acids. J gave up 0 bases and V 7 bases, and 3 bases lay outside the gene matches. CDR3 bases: TGTGCCTCCGGGACAGATAGCAATCAGCCCCAGCATTTT. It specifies CASGTDSNQPQHF.

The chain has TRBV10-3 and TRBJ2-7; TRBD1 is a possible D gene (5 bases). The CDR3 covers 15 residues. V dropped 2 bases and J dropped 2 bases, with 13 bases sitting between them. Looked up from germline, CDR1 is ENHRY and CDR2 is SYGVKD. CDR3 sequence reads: CAISEIRTDTYEQYF. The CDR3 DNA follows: TGTGCCATCAGTGAGATTAGGACGGACACCTACGAGCAGTACTTC.

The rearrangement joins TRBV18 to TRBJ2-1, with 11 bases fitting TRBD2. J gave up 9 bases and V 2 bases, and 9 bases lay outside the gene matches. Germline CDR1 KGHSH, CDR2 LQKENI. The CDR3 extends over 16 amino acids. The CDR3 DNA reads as TGTGCCAGCTCACCAGCAGTGCTAGCGGGAGGAGGTGAGCAGTTCTTC. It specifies CASSPAVLAGGGEQFF.

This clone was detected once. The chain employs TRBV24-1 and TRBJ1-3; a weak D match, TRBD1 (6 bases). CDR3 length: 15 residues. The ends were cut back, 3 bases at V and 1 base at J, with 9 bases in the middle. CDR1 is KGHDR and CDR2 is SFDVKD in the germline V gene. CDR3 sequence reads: CATSDGDISGNTIYF. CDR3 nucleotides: TGTGCCACCAGTGATGGGGACATTTCTGGAAACACCATATATTTT.